A selection of T cell receptor beta chains follows, all from one sample in a study of metastatic and nonmetastatic thyroid tumors. TCRdb reanalyzed the PCR reads via MiXCR. The sample gives 20,000 or so clones, approximately 37% of which show up once; roughly 26% is in the top ten. The sequencing sample was made of tumor tissue. The receptors were sampled from a female donor with papillary thyroid cancer or a benign thyroid nodule (not recorded which). Some clones in this sample may be carry-over from other donors' samples. The CDR3 runs from the conserved cysteine through the conserved F or W. Each record gives: V gene, D gene, J gene, clone size, CDR3 DNA, CDR3 protein. A D gene is named only where the DNA matches it firmly. Some rows have no size entry. The others give once, few or many, or a class for an expanded clone.

>TRBV28|NA|TRBJ2-6|hyperexpanded
TGTGCCAGCAGTCTCTTCTCTGGGGCCAACGTCCTGACTTTC
CASSLFSGANVLTF
>TRBV19|TRBD1|TRBJ2-1|NA
TGTGCCAGTAGTATCGGGACAGCCACCTACAATGAGCAGTTCTTC
CASSIGTATYNEQFF
>TRBV30|NA|TRBJ2-6|NA
TGTGCCTGGAATCCAACCCCGGCGGCAGGGGCCAACGTCCTGACTTTC
CAWNPTPAAGANVLTF
>TRBV6-2/TRBV6-3|TRBD1|TRBJ2-7|few
TGTGCCAGCAGCCAAACGGGACAGGGCTCCTACGAGCAGTACTTC
CASSQTGQGSYEQYF
>TRBV19|NA|TRBJ1-2|NA
TGTGCCAGTAGTATAGCCCACGACAGTGGGGAGTATGGCTACACCTTC
CASSIAHDSGEYGYTF
>TRBV7-9|TRBD1|TRBJ1-2|few
TGTGCCAGCAGCCGGGACAGGGGCGGCTACACCTTC
CASSRDRGGYTF
>TRBV18|TRBD1|TRBJ2-1|NA
TGTGCCAGCTCTACCAGAGGGGGCGAGCAGTTCTTC
CASSTRGGEQFF
>TRBV28|NA|TRBJ1-6|NA
TGTGCCAGCAGTTTAAGGGTCCCATTATGGGATTCACCCCTCCACTTT
CASSLRVPLWDSPLHF
>TRBV28|NA|TRBJ2-7|few
TGTGCCAGCAGTTATGAAGGATTTCAGTATGAGCAGTACTTC
CASSYEGFQYEQYF
>TRBV2|TRBD1|TRBJ2-7|few
TGTGCCAGCAAATCCGGGACAGGGTCCTACGAGCAGTACTTC
CASKSGTGSYEQYF
>TRBV20-1|TRBD1|TRBJ2-1|NA
TGCAGTGCTAGTAACCGGGACAGGGGTTACAATGAGCAGTTCTTC
CSASNRDRGYNEQFF
>TRBV20-1|TRBD2|TRBJ2-1|NA
TGCATTGCTAGAGATGGGACTATGAATGAGCAGTTCTTC
CIARDGTMNEQFF
>TRBV18|NA|TRBJ2-7|NA
TGTGCCAGCTCGCCCCCGGGCTATACTTACGAGCAGTACTTC
CASSPPGYTYEQYF
>TRBV6-2/TRBV6-3|NA|TRBJ2-7|few
TGTGCCAGCGGCTCCTACGAGCAGTACTTC
CASGSYEQYF
>TRBV5-1|NA|TRBJ1-1|once
TGCGCCAGCAGCTTCAGACAGCCGAACACTGAAGCTTTCTTT
CASSFRQPNTEAFF
>TRBV16|NA|TRBJ2-7|NA
TGTGCCAGCACCTTTGGAGGTTCAACATCCGAGCAGTACTTC
CASTFGGSTSEQYF
>TRBV27|TRBD2|TRBJ2-1|few
TGTGCCAGCAGTTTATCCGGGACTAGCGCCTACAATGAGCAGTTCTTC
CASSLSGTSAYNEQFF
>TRBV5-1|NA|TRBJ2-2|few
TGCGCCAGCAGCTTGGTGGGGGGTGTGAGCACCGGGGAGCTGTTTTTT
CASSLVGGVSTGELFF
>TRBV2|TRBD1|TRBJ2-2|NA
TGTGCCAGCAGTGCTGAACAGGGGGTGGTCGGGGAGCTGTTTTTT
CASSAEQGVVGELFF
>TRBV10-2|TRBD2|TRBJ2-7|large
TGCGCCAGCCTTCTAGCGGGAGGGCCTCGGTACGAGCAGTACTTC
CASLLAGGPRYEQYF
>TRBV12-3/TRBV12-4|NA|TRBJ2-7|NA
TGTGCCAGCAGTTTAGGGGTTAGCAGCGAGCAGTACTTC
CASSLGVSSEQYF
>TRBV5-1|TRBD2|TRBJ2-2|NA
TGCGCCAGCAGCAGGCTAGCGGGAGACACCGGGGAGCTGTTTTTT
CASSRLAGDTGELFF
>TRBV10-3|TRBD1|TRBJ2-7|few
TGTGCCATCAGCTGGGGACAGGCCTACGAGCAGTACTTC
CAISWGQAYEQYF
>TRBV15|NA|TRBJ1-6|NA
TGTGCCACCAGCAGAGACCCCGATACCCATTCACCCCTCCACTTT
CATSRDPDTHSPLHF
>TRBV4-2|NA|TRBJ2-7|NA
TGTGCCAGCAGCCCCTCGGCGGGACAAACCTACGAGCAGTACTTC
CASSPSAGQTYEQYF
>TRBV6-2/TRBV6-3|NA|TRBJ1-2|few
TGTGCCAGCAGCTACGGGACTTTTAACTATGGCTACACCTTC
CASSYGTFNYGYTF
>TRBV3-1|NA|TRBJ2-7|NA
TGTGCCAGCAGCCAAAAATCGTGGGGGGAGCAGTACTTC
CASSQKSWGEQYF
>TRBV6-1|NA|TRBJ2-7|NA
TGTGCCAGCAGGAAGGGGGGTAGCGGCCGCTACGAGCAGTACTTC
CASRKGGSGRYEQYF
>TRBV20-1|NA|TRBJ2-7|NA
TGCAGTGCTAGAGGGACGGATTTTTCCCACGAGCAGTACTTC
CSARGTDFSHEQYF
>TRBV10-1|TRBD2|TRBJ2-1|few
TGCGCCAGCAGTGAGTCCGGGACTAGTCAGTTCTTC
CASSESGTSQFF
>TRBV11-3|NA|TRBJ2-7|few
TGTGCCTCTAGACAGGGACTACGGGAGCAGTACTTC
CASRQGLREQYF
>TRBV12-3/TRBV12-4|TRBD1|TRBJ2-2|few
TGTGCCAGCAGCCATACTTTGACAGGGAACCTAAACACCGGGGAGCTGTTTTTT
CASSHTLTGNLNTGELFF
>TRBV11-2|TRBD2|TRBJ2-3|once
TGTGCCAGCAGCCCGGGACTAGCGGGAACAGATACGCAGTATTTT
CASSPGLAGTDTQYF
>TRBV20-1|TRBD2|TRBJ2-3|NA
TGCAGTGCTAGAGGTCATGTCGCGCGGCGGGAGGCCGCAGATACGCAGTATTTT
CSARGHVARREAADTQYF
>TRBV6-1|TRBD1|TRBJ2-3|few
TGTGCCAGCAGCCGAATATGGGACAGGGGGGTAGATACGCAGTATTTT
CASSRIWDRGVDTQYF
>TRBV28|NA|TRBJ1-2|few
TGTGCCAGCACCACCGGAGTGGGCTATGGCTACACCTTC
CASTTGVGYGYTF
>TRBV5-1|TRBD2|TRBJ2-7|NA
TGCGCCAGCAGCTGGGGGGGTGGATCCTACGAGCAGTACTTC
CASSWGGGSYEQYF
>TRBV12-3/TRBV12-4|TRBD2|TRBJ2-1|NA
TGTGCCAGCAGCGCTATGAGCGGGAGCGATGAGCAGTTCTTC
CASSAMSGSDEQFF
>TRBV27|TRBD1|TRBJ2-6|few
TGTGCCAGCAGTTTTTTGGACAGGGGTGGTGCTGGGGCCAACGTCCTGACTTTC
CASSFLDRGGAGANVLTF